This passage covers 15 T cell receptor beta chains from one sample sequenced in a study of CD8+ T cells in alopecia areata. Extraction of RNA preceded its reverse transcription into cDNA, which served as the sequencing template. The assay was immunoSEQ multiplex PCR, and TCRdb's table has in-frame clones only and misses some. This repertoire lists about 110,000 clones without singletons; less than 20% sits in the top ten. Sequencing was done on a sample of lesional skin. These receptors were obtained from a C3H/HeJ mouse with alopecia areata. Strain MHC haplotype: H2-k.

Only a few counts were recorded for this clone. Translating the DNA gives a protein that differs from the TCRdb entry at residue 11; the protein shown here is that DNA translation. Mouse germline and gene names are used. The CDR3 end falls 3 residues outside the read, so it is completed with the germline J gene. V gene TRBV19 combines with J gene TRBJ1-3; D not certain. The V and J ends lost 6 bases and 0 bases respectively, with 10 bases between them. Germline V CDR1 and CDR2: FNHDT, SITEND (reference sequence). This CDR3 comprises 14 residues. Here the CDR3 reads CASTNDNSGNTLYF. The sequenced CDR3 bases are TGTGCCAGCACCAACGACAATTCTGGAAATACG.

This clone has a handful of counts. Gene and germline names: mouse. The read gets to within 4 residues of the CDR3 end, and the germline J gene fills in the rest. This rearrangement joins TRBV17 to TRBJ2-7, with 10 positions matching TRBD2. From germline, CDR1 is MNHDT and CDR2 YYDKIL. Trimming at V came to 6 bases and at J to 3 bases, leaving 2 bases not matched to a gene. The CDR3 runs 13 residues. The CDR3 DNA, read in part, is TGTGCTAGCAGCGGACTGGGGGACTAT. This sequence encodes CASSGLGDY. The complete CDR3 reads CASSGLGDYEQYF.

Regarding this clone: The genes and germline here are from mouse. Sequencing ends 4 residues short of the CDR3 end; the germline J gene provides the rest. This rearrangement joins TRBV13-1 to TRBJ2-5; the D gene is possibly TRBD1 (6 bases). Per the germline V gene, CDR1 is NSHNY and CDR2 is SYGAGN. The germline V and J ends were trimmed by 5 bases and 1 base, with 17 bases remaining between them. The CDR3 covers 16 residues. The CDR3 sequence: CASSPSGTRDQDTQYF. The DNA read from the CDR3 is TGTGCCAGCAGCCCATCCGGGACAAGGGACCAAGAC.

This clone was counted a few times. At residue 13, the TCRdb protein and translated DNA are inconsistent; the protein given comes from the DNA. Germline and genes here are mouse. The missing CDR3 end, 3 residues past where the read stops, is filled in from the germline J gene. The rearrangement joins TRBV13-2 to TRBJ1-6, with 7 bases fitting TRBD1. TRBJ1-6 is marked as an open reading frame, function uncertain. V was clipped by 0 bases and J by 4 bases; unmatched bases: 4. From germline, CDR1 is NNHNN and CDR2 SYGAGS (reference sequence). CDR3 length: 16 residues. The CDR3 DNA, read in part, is TGTGCCAGCGGTGATGGGCAGGGGGGATATAATTCGCCC. Translated, it gives CASGDGQGGYNSP. The whole CDR3 protein is CASGDGQGGYNSPLYF.

This clone was picked up a small number of times. Gene names denote mouse genes. Coverage ceases 4 residues before the CDR3 finishes, and the germline J gene fills in the end. V usage is TRBV13-2 and J usage is TRBJ1-2; tentatively, D is TRBD1 (6 bases). Germline-derived CDR1 and CDR2 are NNHNN and SYGAGS (reference sequence). This CDR3 is built from 15 residues. V lost 0 bases and J 3 bases, leaving 12 bases between the germline ends. The CDR3 spells CASGDAGRGDSDYTF. The part of the CDR3 DNA that was read is TGTGCCAGCGGTGATGCAGGCAGGGGAGACTCC.

This clone was detected ten times or more. These gene names are mouse names. Sequencing ends 4 residues short of the CDR3 end; the germline J gene provides the rest. The gene calls are TRBV13-3 and TRBJ1-1, with D hard to call. The CDR3 consists of 12 residues. Germline V CDR1 and CDR2: NNHDY, SYVADS. The sequenced part of the CDR3 DNA is TGTGCCAGCAGTGATGCTTCCAGA. Translation gives CASSDASR. The complete CDR3 sequence is CASSDASREVFF.

As concerns this clone: The germline and genes are mouse ones. Sequencing ends 4 residues short of the CDR3 end; the germline J gene provides the rest. This chain connects TRBV17 to TRBJ1-1, with 8 bases matching TRBD1. This CDR3 is 14 amino acids long. Trimming took 3 bases from V and 0 from J; bases not matched to a gene: 0. The germline CDR1 and CDR2 sequences are MNHDT and YYDKIL. Partial CDR3 DNA: TGTGCTAGCAGTAGGGGACAGGCAAACACA. Translation: CASSRGQANT. The whole CDR3 sequence reads CASSRGQANTEVFF.

This clone was observed a few times. These gene names are mouse names. The sequenced fragment ends 4 residues before the CDR3 boundary, so the rest is inferred from the germline J gene. The V and J genes are TRBV13-3 and TRBJ2-3; 8 positions agree with TRBD2. The CDR3 covers 16 residues. J was trimmed by 3 bases and V by 2 bases; bases with no gene match: 8. Germline CDR1 and CDR2: NNHDY and SYVADS. Partial CDR3 DNA: TGTGCCAGCAGTGAGATGGGGGGGTCTGAGGCAGAA. Encoded protein: CASSEMGGSEAE. The whole CDR3 sequence reads CASSEMGGSEAETLYF.

This clone was detected a few times. Genes here carry mouse names. The read stops 4 residues short of the end of the CDR3; the missing end is completed from the germline J gene. V and J are TRBV13-3 and TRBJ1-2, with 9 nucleotides matching TRBD1. The CDR3 consists of 14 residues. The germline CDR1 and CDR2 sequences are NNHDY and SYVADS. CDR3 DNA, as far as it was read: TGTGCCAGCAGTGATTTGGGACAGGGCACC. Its translation is CASSDLGQGT. The whole CDR3 sequence reads CASSDLGQGTDYTF.

This clone was picked up many times. The genes are named according to mouse. The read ends 4 residues shy of where the CDR3 ends; the end is completed using the germline J gene. The rearrangement uses TRBV13-1 and TRBJ2-7, with TRBD2 matching 8 bases. The CDR3 has 15 amino acids. V lost 0 bases, J lost 0 bases, and 2 bases stayed unmatched. Looked up from germline, CDR1 is NSHNY and CDR2 is SYGAGN. The CDR3 loop reads CASSDELGGSYEQYF. Partial CDR3 DNA: TGTGCCAGCAGTGATGAGCTGGGGGGCTCCTAT.

About this clone itself: Here the gene names and germline are mouse. The sequence runs out 4 residues before the end of the CDR3; the remainder is reconstructed from the germline J gene. V usage is TRBV13-3 and J usage is TRBJ2-7, with TRBD1 matching over 10 bases. This CDR3 spans 17 amino acids. Germline CDR1 reads NNHDY; CDR2 reads SYVADS. CDR3 loop: CASSDASGGTGVYEQYF. Incomplete CDR3 DNA: TGTGCCAGCAGTGATGCAAGCGGGGGGACAGGGGTTTAT.

Concerning this clone itself: Gene names follow the mouse nomenclature. Read coverage stops 4 residues before the CDR3 terminus; the germline J gene supplies the remainder. The chain links TRBV13-3 to TRBJ2-4, with D tentatively TRBD1 (5 bases). Germline V gene data show CDR1 as NNHDY and CDR2 as SYVADS. This CDR3 has 14 amino acids. Trimming removed 1 base at V and 3 bases at J, with 9 bases between. CDR3 protein: CASSDKGMQNTLYF. The covered CDR3 bases are TGTGCCAGCAGTGATAAGGGGATGCAAAAC.

Comments on this clone: DNA and listed protein disagree at residue 11, so the protein shown here was translated from the DNA. Gene names and germline match the mouse. The read gets to within 3 residues of the CDR3 end, and the germline J gene fills in the rest. This chain connects TRBV19 to TRBJ1-6; 9 nucleotides align to TRBD1. TRBJ1-6 is flagged as an ORF with uncertain function. After removal of 5 bases from V and 5 bases from J, the junction contained 2 bases not matched to a gene. The germline V gene has CDR1 FNHDT and CDR2 SITEND (reference sequence). This CDR3 spans 14 amino acids. The covered CDR3 bases are TGTGCCAGCAGCGGGGACAGGGATAATTCGCCC. Encoded protein: CASSGDRDNSP. The whole CDR3 region reads CASSGDRDNSPLYF.

Of note for this clone: Gene names are the mouse ones. The sequenced fragment ends 4 residues before the CDR3 boundary, so the rest is inferred from the germline J gene. V is TRBV1 and J is TRBJ2-3, with D possibly being TRBD2 (6 bases). The V gene lost 1 base and the J gene lost 0 bases, with 11 bases spanning the gap. CDR3 length: 16 amino acids. Germline CDR1 NSQYPW, CDR2 LRSPGD (reference sequence). CDR3 DNA (partial): TGCACCTGCAGTGCAGGCTGGGGTACTAGTGCAGAA. This gives the protein CTCSAGWGTSAE. The complete CDR3 sequence is CTCSAGWGTSAETLYF.

This clone was counted between two and nine times. Gene names denote mouse genes. CDR3 DNA (partial): TGCACCTGCAGTGGTTTTGGGGGAAATTCCAACGAA. Translating it yields CTCSGFGGNSNE. The whole CDR3 protein reads CTCSGFGGNSNERLFF. The chain carries TRBV1 and TRBJ1-4; tentatively, D is TRBD1 (5 bases). The read comes to an end 4 residues before the CDR3 does, leaving the germline J gene to fill in the end. V gave up 4 bases and J gave up 1 base, with 13 bases separating them. CDR1 is NSQYPW, CDR2 LRSPGD, per germline (reference sequence). The CDR3 runs 16 residues.